This T cell receptor (beta chain) was sequenced for a study of CD8+ T cells in alopecia areata. Overall study: At a dose of 5 to 10 mg twice daily, oral tofacitinib was given to treated patients. Tofacitinib administration persisted for 6 to 18 months, succeeded by 6 months off drug.

This CDR3 region has 15 residues. Germline CDR1 reads LNHDA; CDR2 reads SQIVND (reference sequence). V was cut by 5 bases and J by 4 bases, with 17 bases left in between. To note about this clone: Its cognate antigen is unknown.

Following RNA extraction, reverse transcription yielded cDNA that acted as the sequencing template. TCRdb keeps only in-frame clones here, not all; method: immunoSEQ multiplex PCR. Among roughly 180,000 clones listed, roughly 60% were seen once. General study findings and limits: Clonality was higher in lesional than normal scalp, especially in alopecia totalis/universalis.

V and J are TRBV19 and TRBJ1-2; D is possibly TRBD1 (5 bases). Sequences were derived from CD4+ T cells sorted from blood, sampled at week 0. The receptor comes from a human donor with alopecia areata. Here the CDR3 DNA reads TGTGCCAGTAGTCCCGTCCAGGGCTTGGTCTATGGCTACACCTTC. It is translated as CASSPVQGLVYGYTF.